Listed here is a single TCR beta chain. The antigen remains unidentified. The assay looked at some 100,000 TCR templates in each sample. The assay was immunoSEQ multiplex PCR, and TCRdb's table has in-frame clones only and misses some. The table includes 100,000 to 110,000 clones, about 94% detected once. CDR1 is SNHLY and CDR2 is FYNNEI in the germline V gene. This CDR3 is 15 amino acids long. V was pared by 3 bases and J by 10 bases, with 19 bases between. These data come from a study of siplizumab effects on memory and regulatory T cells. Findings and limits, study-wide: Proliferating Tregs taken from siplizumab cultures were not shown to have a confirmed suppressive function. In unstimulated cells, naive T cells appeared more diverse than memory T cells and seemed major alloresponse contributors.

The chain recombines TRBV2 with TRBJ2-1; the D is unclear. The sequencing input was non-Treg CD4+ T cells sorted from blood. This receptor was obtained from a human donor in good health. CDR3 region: CASSDRGQTGGEQFF. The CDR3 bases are TGTGCCAGCAGTGACCGTGGGCAGACGGGTGGCGAGCAGTTCTTC.